The present T cell receptor (beta chain) was sequenced within a study of OX40 agonist ivuxolimab in advanced cancers. Overall study context: Patients were treated with intravenous ivuxolimab, dosed at 0.01 to 10 mg/kg and infused every 2 weeks. A partial response was reached by three patients: one with hepatocellular carcinoma and two with cutaneous melanoma. Study-wide results and caveats: Normalized T-cell clonal expansion was also low in a subset of nonresponders.

About this clone: The target antigen is unknown.

Germline CDR1 reads LNHDA; CDR2 reads SQIVND (reference sequence). The CDR3 length is 16 residues. V was shortened by 3 bases and J by 0 bases, with 12 bases between the two germline ends. TCRdb's table, derived via immunoSEQ multiplex PCR, lists solely in-frame clones and lacks some. The sample holds 67,000 or so clones, 75% to 90% seen once. The starting material was CD4+ or CD8+ T cells sorted from blood, obtained in a trial of the OX40 agonist ivuxolimab. The receptor's source is an adult with an advanced solid tumor such as melanoma, head and neck, liver or kidney cancer. The chain uses TRBV19 and TRBJ1-5; D ambiguous. For the CDR3, the DNA is TGTGCCAGTAGTATTCACGACGGCAATAGCAATCAGCCCCAGCATTTT. It yields the protein CASSIHDGNSNQPQHF.